This T cell receptor beta chain appears in the sequencing data of a study of tumor and adjacent non-tumor tissue in lung cancer. Across the whole study: Patients comprised roughly 12 adenocarcinoma, a couple of squamous cell carcinoma and 1 small cell lung cancer. Some 4.2 million productive TCRbeta reads were obtained per sample on average. Study-wide results and limits: Top 100 clones took a larger repertoire share in normal lung.

The germline CDR1 and CDR2 sequences are MGHRA and YSYEKL. The CDR3 length is 17 residues. Three rounds of nested PCR, following a modified ARM-PCR protocol, produced the TCRbeta library. In TCRdb, the multiplex PCR reads were re-called with MiXCR into one record per CDR3 protein. There are over 35,000 distinct CDR3 sequences in the sample; approximately 61% occur only once, and roughly 42% lies in the top ten. About this clonotype itself: Its antigen is unidentified. This clone may be a read error of a much larger clone one base away.

No cell sorting was done before RNA was extracted from the tissue. This non-tumor lung sample came from over 3 cm beyond the tumor edge. This receptor was obtained from a man aged 50 to 60 with non-small cell lung cancer. This chain joins TRBV4-1 and TRBJ2-4; perhaps TRBD2 as D (5 bases). The sequencing input was distant non-tumor lung tissue. The CDR3 loop is CAGSHPGGYGAKNIQYF. CDR3 sequence (DNA): TGCGCCGGCAGCCACCCTGGAGGCTATGGGGCCAAAAACATTCAGTACTTC.